This T cell receptor (beta chain) comes out of a study of T-cell reconstitution after alpha-beta-depleted transplantation in children (TCRdb year 2016). Regarding the study in general: Using TCR repertoire profiling, the study followed T-cell immune reconstitution in a quantitative way in children after TCRalphabeta/CD19-depleted allogeneic hematopoietic cell transplantation. Broader findings and caveats from the paper: Hyperexpanded clone frequencies declined over subsequent months; after one year, T-cell counts and TCRbeta diversity were mostly attributed to newly produced T cells. The apparently early alphabetaT-cell count recovery about two months after transplant was reportedly dependent on only several hundred rapidly expanded clones derived from non-depleted graft cells. In some patients, the high TCRbeta diversity seen at day 60 was put down to recipient T cells and intrathymic progenitors that had survived conditioning.

Library generation was performed with PCR. The run used an Illumina HiSeq 2500. Molecular barcoding was employed in the preparation of TCR libraries, with unique molecular identifiers being used to normalize TCRbeta repertoire quantification. TCRdb ran its own pipeline on the public reads, namely fastp trimming at Q25 and MiXCR clone calling, and kept in-frame beta chains. Identical CDR3 proteins give one entry, which carries the most common genes and DNA. Counted in this sample were about 130,000 distinct CDR3 sequences; around a tenth of them appeared once. Approximately 25% of the sample is held by the ten biggest clonotypes. Per the publication, the treatment or condition label means: allogeneic hematopoietic cell transplantation with graft depleted of TCRalphabeta T cells and CD19 B cells. The transplant recipients were children given TCRalphabeta/CD19-depleted allogeneic hematopoietic cell grafts.

Notes on this clonotype: The target of this receptor is not known. Per-nucleotide qualities are absent, and no much larger clonotype sits a single base away.

The CDR3, cysteine through phenylalanine, is 13 amino acids long. Only CDR3 DNA is held: 39 bases, read in frame from base 1. V was cut back by 1 base and J by 4 bases, leaving a gap of 8 bases between them. CDR1 and CDR2 are drawn from the germline V gene: SGHAT, FQNNGV. The clonotype was recovered from a girl under three years old who had a stem cell transplant for combined immunodeficiency, so the T cells may come from the graft donor. This chain joins TRBV11-2 to TRBJ2-7; the D region possibly corresponds to TRBD2 (6 bases align). The specimen was PBMCs, mostly from graft donor cells, collected 180 days after TCRalphabeta/CD19-depleted stem cell transplant. The CDR3 region: CASSLGREYEQYF. The DNA sequence follows: TGTGCCAGCAGCTTAGGACGGGAGTACGAGCAGTACTTC.